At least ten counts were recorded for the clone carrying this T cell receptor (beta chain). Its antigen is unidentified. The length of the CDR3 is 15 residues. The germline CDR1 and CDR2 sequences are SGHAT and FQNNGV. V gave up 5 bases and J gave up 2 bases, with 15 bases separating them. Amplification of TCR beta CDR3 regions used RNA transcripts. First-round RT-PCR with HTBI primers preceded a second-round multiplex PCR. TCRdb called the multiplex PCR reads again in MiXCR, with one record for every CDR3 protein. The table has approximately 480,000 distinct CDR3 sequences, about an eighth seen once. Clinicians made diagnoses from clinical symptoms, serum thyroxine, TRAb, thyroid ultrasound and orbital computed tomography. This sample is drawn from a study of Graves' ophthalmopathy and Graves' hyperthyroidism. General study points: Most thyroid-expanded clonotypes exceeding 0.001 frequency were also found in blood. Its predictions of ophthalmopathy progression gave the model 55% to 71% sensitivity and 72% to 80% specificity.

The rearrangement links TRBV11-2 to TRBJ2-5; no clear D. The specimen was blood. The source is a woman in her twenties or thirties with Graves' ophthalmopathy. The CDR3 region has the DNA TGTGCCAGCAGCCGAAACCGGGCTACACAAGAGACCCAGTACTTC. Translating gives CASSRNRATQETQYF.